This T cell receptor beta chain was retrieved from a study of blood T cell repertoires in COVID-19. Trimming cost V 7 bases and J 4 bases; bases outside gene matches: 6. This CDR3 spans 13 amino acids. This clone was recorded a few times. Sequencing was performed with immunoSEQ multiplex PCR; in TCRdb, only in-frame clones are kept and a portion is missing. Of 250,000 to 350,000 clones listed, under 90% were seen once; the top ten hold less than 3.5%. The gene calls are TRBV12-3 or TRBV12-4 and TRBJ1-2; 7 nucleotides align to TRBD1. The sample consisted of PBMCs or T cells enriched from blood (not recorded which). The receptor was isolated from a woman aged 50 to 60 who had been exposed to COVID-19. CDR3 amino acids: CASTHRDSYGYTF. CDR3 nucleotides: TGTGCCAGCACCCACCGGGACAGCTATGGCTACACCTTC.